The 15 T cell receptor beta chains reported below all come from one sample, sequenced in a study of breast tumors, draining lymph nodes, adjacent tissues. TCRdb re-called the multiplex PCR reads through MiXCR, storing one row per CDR3 protein. The table records a few hundred thousand distinct CDR3 sequences, 30% to 35% of them present only once. Samples came from axillary lymph nodes draining the breast cancer. Sample: axillary lymph node tissue. These receptors came from a female donor with breast cancer. Some clones in this sample may be carry-over from other donors' samples.

This chain joins TRBV25-1 and TRBJ2-2; D gene unclear. CDR3 length: 12 amino acids. Deletions cut 11 bases from V and 4 bases from J, with 11 bases between. Germline V lookup: CDR1 MGHDK, CDR2 SYGVNS. CDR3 sequence reads: CASEVGTGELFF. For the CDR3, the DNA is TGTGCCTCGGAAGTGGGCACCGGGGAGCTGTTTTTT. The whole variable domain, filled in from reference TRBV25-1 and TRBJ2-2, reads EADIYQTPRYLVIGTGKKITLECSQTMGHDKMYWYQQDPGMELHLIHYSYGVNSTEKGDLSSESTVSRIRTEHFPLTLESARPSHTSQYLCASEVGTGELFFGEGSRLTVL.

The chain uses TRBV6-5 and TRBJ2-2, with D perhaps matching TRBD2 (5 bases). CDR3 length: 15 amino acids. V gave up 6 bases and J gave up 2 bases, with 13 bases separating them. From germline, CDR1 is MNHEY and CDR2 SVGAGI. The CDR3 bases are TGTGCCAGCAGACCTCCGACGGGAAACACCGGGGAGCTGTTTTTT. It encodes CASRPPTGNTGELFF.

This clonotype has at least ten counts. The J gene is TRBJ1-2, the V gene TRBV20-1, with TRBD1 identical over 7 bases. CDR3 length: 16 residues. Germline assignment: CDR1 DFQATT and CDR2 SNEGSKA (reference sequence). V lost 6 bases, J lost 8 bases, and 21 bases stayed unmatched. CDR3 in DNA: TGCAGTGCCCCACCCACTTTTAGGGGGCCTCTTAGCGGCTACACCTTC. Its protein product is CSAPPTFRGPLSGYTF.

This clonotype was observed at least ten times. The chain uses TRBV5-1 and TRBJ1-2; TRBD1 might be the D (5 bases). The CDR3 consists of 14 residues. Germline V gene data show CDR1 as SGHRS and CDR2 as YFSETQ. V lost 0 bases and J lost 5, with 11 bases in between. CDR3 protein: CASSLEGRGYGYTF. CDR3 DNA sequence: TGCGCCAGCAGCTTGGAGGGGCGAGGATATGGCTACACCTTC. The variable domain in full, with the rest retrieved from reference TRBV5-1 and TRBJ1-2, is KAGVTQTPRYLIKTRGQQVTLSCSPISGHRSVSWYQQTPGQGLQFLFEYFSETQRNKGNFPGRFSGRQFSNSRSEMNVSTLELGDSALYLCASSLEGRGYGYTFGSGTRLTVV.

This clonotype has a count of ten or more. The chain combines TRBV5-1 with TRBJ2-7, with D perhaps TRBD1 (6 bases). CDR3 length: 14 amino acids. Germline CDR1 and CDR2: SGHRS and YFSETQ. V lost 4 bases to trimming and J lost 1 base, with 12 bases between them. The CDR3 spells CASSPDRVSYEQYF. CDR3 bases: TGCGCCAGCAGCCCGGACAGAGTTTCCTACGAGCAGTACTTC.

The V gene is TRBV5-6, the J gene TRBJ2-5; 7 nucleotides agree with TRBD2. The CDR3 is 14 amino acids. Germline loops: CDR1 SGHDT, CDR2 YYEEEE. V was clipped by 4 bases and J by 5 bases; unmatched bases: 8. The CDR3 loop reads CASSGARGGETQYF. CDR3 sequence (DNA): TGTGCCAGCAGCGGGGCAAGGGGAGGGGAGACCCAGTACTTC.

This clonotype was seen ten or more times. The chain combines TRBV5-6 with TRBJ1-2; D is ambiguous. Germline V gene data show CDR1 as SGHDT and CDR2 as YYEEEE. The CDR3 contains 16 residues. The V end lost 0 bases, the J end lost 4 bases, and 16 bases lay between the germline ends. This CDR3 reads CASSLVDFVQIYGYTF. The CDR3 nucleotides are TGTGCCAGCAGCTTGGTTGATTTCGTACAGATCTATGGCTACACCTTC.

The V gene is TRBV7-9, the J gene TRBJ2-5; 10 bases align to TRBD2. Germline V gene data show CDR1 as SEHNR and CDR2 as FQNEAQ (reference sequence). The CDR3 runs 14 residues. The trim removed 4 bases at V and 5 bases at J, leaving 4 bases unmatched. The CDR3 nucleotides are TGTGCCAGCAGCTCGGGACTAGCGAGGGAGACCCAGTACTTC. Protein sequence: CASSSGLARETQYF. Looking up the rest from reference TRBV7-9 and TRBJ2-5 gives the full variable domain: DTGVSQNPRHKITKRGQNVTFRCDPISEHNRLYWYRQTLGQGPEFLTYFQNEAQLEKSRLLSDRFSAERPKGSFSTLEIQRTEQGDSAMYLCASSSGLARETQYFGPGTRLLVL.

This clonotype was detected many times. The chain couples TRBV29-1 to TRBJ1-3; no firm D call. This CDR3 spans 15 amino acids. The germline CDR1 and CDR2 sequences are SQVTM and ANQGSEA. V lost 6 bases and J lost 2, with 17 bases in between. The CDR3 DNA reads as TGCAGCGTAAGGACCGAGACTTTCACTGGAAACACCATATATTTT. Protein product: CSVRTETFTGNTIYF. Full variable domain (outside the CDR3, taken from reference TRBV29-1 and TRBJ1-3): SAVISQKPSRDICQRGTSLTIQCQVDSQVTMMFWYRQQPGQSLTLIATANQGSEATYESGFVIDKFPISRPNLTFSTLTVSNMSPEDSSIYLCSVRTETFTGNTIYFGEGSWLTVV.

With respect to this clonotype: One end of the junction varies from germline; a read error may be responsible. The chain joins TRBV2 to TRBJ2-3, with TRBD2 matching 10 bases. CDR3 size: 17 residues. The germline V gene encodes CDR1 SNHLY and CDR2 FYNNEI. CDR3 DNA sequence: TGTGCCAGCAGCGCCTCTAGCGGGAGAAGAAGCACAGATACGCAGTACTTT. It encodes CASSASSGRRSTDTQYF.

This clonotype was recorded many times. The CDR3 here is CATSSRQGQLHGYTF. For the CDR3, the DNA is TGTGCCACCAGCAGTCGCCAGGGACAGCTTCATGGCTACACCTTC. The chain carries TRBV15 and TRBJ1-2, with 7 bases matching TRBD1. This CDR3 region has 15 residues. Trimming at V came to 3 bases and at J to 6 bases, leaving 10 bases not matched to a gene. Germline V gene data show CDR1 as LNHNV and CDR2 as YYDKDF (reference sequence).

This clonotype was detected many times. V usage is TRBV15 and J usage is TRBJ2-7, with TRBD1 matching over 12 bases. The CDR3 consists of 16 residues. Germline V gene data show CDR1 as LNHNV and CDR2 as YYDKDF (reference sequence). V was clipped by 1 base and J by 5 bases; unmatched bases: 6. Written as DNA, the CDR3 is TGTGCCACCAGCAGAGGGGGGGACAGGGGGCTCAACGAGCAGTACTTC. It specifies CATSRGGDRGLNEQYF.

The chain is built from TRBV7-6 and TRBJ1-2; TRBD1 matches 9 bases. V gave up 1 base and J gave up 11 bases; unmatched junction bases: 8. CDR1 SGHVS and CDR2 FNYEAQ come from the germline V gene. CDR3 length equals 14 residues. CDR3 protein: CASSLEPSGTGYTF. CDR3 bases: TGTGCCAGCAGCTTAGAACCATCCGGGACAGGGTACACCTTC.

The V call is TRBV6-6, the J call TRBJ2-7; 8 bases fit TRBD1. CDR3 length equals 18 residues. Germline-derived CDR1 and CDR2 are MNHNY and SVGAGI (reference sequence). V lost 4 bases to trimming and J lost 1 base; unmatched junction nucleotides: 15. The CDR3 spells CASSSIRTGSGSSYEQYF. The CDR3, as DNA: TGTGCCAGCAGTTCGATCCGGACAGGGAGTGGGAGTTCCTACGAGCAGTACTTC.

This clonotype was detected only once. This sequence joins TRBV25-1 and TRBJ2-1, with D hard to call. The V gene lost 4 bases and the J gene lost 4 bases, with 17 bases spanning the gap. This CDR3 has 16 residues. The germline CDR1 and CDR2 sequences are MGHDK and SYGVNS. CDR3: CASSARDPRRYNEQFF. The CDR3 nucleotides are TGTGCCAGCAGTGCTAGAGATCCCCGTAGGTACAATGAGCAGTTCTTC.